The present TCR beta chain was sequenced within a study of preoperative IRX-2 immunotherapy in early breast cancer (dated by TCRdb to the late 2010s). This clone appeared a few times. Its antigen remains unidentified. The record has no base qualities; no much larger clone is one base away. Receptor amplification or capture employed the immunoSEQ multiplex PCR assay. This is the immuneACCESS table as TCRdb keeps it, with only in-frame sequences that have V and J called. A part of the clones is gone; compared with another copy, unresolved V genes explain less than half, and the rest is unexplained. This sample is represented by about 37,000 clones; about four fifths of them were singletons. The ten top clones hold over 1.3% of the sample. Interpreted using the paper, the treatment or condition label stands for: preoperative locoregional IRX-2 cytokine immunotherapy. The samples were obtained from a phase Ib study that tested preoperative, locoregional IRX-2 cytokine immunotherapy designed to prime immune responses. Donors were patients with early-stage breast cancer who received IRX-2 before surgery.

V has 0 bases trimmed and J has 4 bases trimmed; junction bases matching no gene number 3. Counted from cysteine to phenylalanine, this CDR3 has 14 amino acids. The sequence is cut down to CDR3 DNA, 42 bases in frame from base 1. From the germline V gene (reference sequence), CDR1 is GTSNPN and CDR2 is SVGIG. The material was lymph node tissue, obtained after IRX-2 immunotherapy. The clonotype originates from a human donor with breast cancer. Here the chain combines TRBV30 and TRBJ2-7; 10 middle bases align to TRBD2. The CDR3 protein: CAWSVGSGGYEQYF. Read as DNA, the sequence is TGTGCCTGGAGTGTAGGTAGCGGGGGGTACGAGCAGTACTTC.